This record looks at one TCR beta chain sequence and its context. This entry belongs to a study of blood T cell repertoires in COVID-19. Study background: Donors in Cohort 3 counted as recovered after two negative PCRs, clearance, or symptom resolution. Samples of COVID-19 (acute and convalescent) were obtained from the United States, Italy and Spain. T cells, B-cell-depleted T cells, or PBMCs provided the cDNA or gDNA that served as material.

Authors' data handling: Amplification of reference gene primers provided the estimated nucleated cell counts. Assay used: immunoSEQ multiplex PCR; TCRdb lists only in-frame clones, some missing. V and J calls and clone size are those listed in that table; D and trimming were worked out from the DNA. The sample consists of about 400,000 clones, around 87% of them appearing once. The sequenced material came from PBMCs or T cells enriched from blood (not recorded which). This TCR came from a man in his forties in a cohort exposed to, infected with or recovered from COVID-19 (not recorded which).

CDR3 residues: CSVRKQGPSDTIYF. The CDR3 DNA follows: TGCAGCGTTCGGAAACAGGGGCCGAGTGACACCATATATTTT. The chain combines TRBV29-1 with TRBJ1-3; 7 nucleotides match TRBD1. Germline loops: CDR1 SQVTM, CDR2 ANQGSEA. Trimming took 5 bases from V and 8 from J; bases not matched to a gene: 12. The CDR3 is made up of 14 amino acids.